This T cell receptor (beta chain) was sequenced for a study of blood T cell repertoires in COVID-19. In the study overall: Acute-phase and convalescent COVID-19 samples originated in the United States, Italy and Spain. In each case, the material was cDNA or gDNA derived from T cells, B-cell-depleted T cells, or PBMCs.

The length of the CDR3 is 13 residues. CDR1 and CDR2 (germline): MDHEN, SYDVKM. V dropped 8 bases and J dropped 2; count of bases not matched to a gene: 6. This clone was detected a few times. Per the original methods: The authors estimated nucleated cell counts from reference gene primer amplification. The assay was immunoSEQ multiplex PCR, and TCRdb's table has in-frame clones only and misses some. The DNA was the basis for D and trimming; V, J and clone size are from that table. Of about 110,000 clones detected, 88% appear once; the ten largest clones hold around 2%. The clonotype originates from a human donor in a cohort sampled during active COVID-19. The material sequenced was peripheral blood. This rearrangement joins TRBV28 to TRBJ2-7; 7 bases match TRBD1. This CDR3 reads CASWDRPPYEQYF. The CDR3 DNA reads as TGTGCCAGCTGGGACAGACCTCCCTACGAGCAGTACTTC. The variable domain in full, with the rest retrieved from reference TRBV28 and TRBJ2-7, is DVKVTQSSRYLVKRTGEKVFLECVQDMDHENMFWYRQDPGLGLRLIYFSYDVKMKEKGDIPEGYSVSREKKERFSLILESASTNQTSMYLCASWDRPPYEQYFGPGTRLTVT.